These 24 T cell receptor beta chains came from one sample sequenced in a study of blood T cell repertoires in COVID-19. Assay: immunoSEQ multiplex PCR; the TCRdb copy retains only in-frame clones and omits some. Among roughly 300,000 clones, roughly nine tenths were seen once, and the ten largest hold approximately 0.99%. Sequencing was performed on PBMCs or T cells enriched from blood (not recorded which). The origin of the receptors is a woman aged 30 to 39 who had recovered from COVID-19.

CDR3 protein: CASREGHQPQHF. The DNA for the CDR3 is TGTGCCAGCCGCGAGGGTCATCAGCCCCAGCATTTT. The chain is built from TRBV27 and TRBJ1-5; D ambiguous. The CDR3 is made up of 12 amino acids. Trimming took 8 bases from V and 5 from J, leaving 10 bases between them. Germline V CDR1 and CDR2: MNHEY, SMNVEV (reference sequence).

CDR3 bases: TGCAGCGTTGTTTGGCAGGCAGAGACCCAGTACTTC. It specifies CSVVWQAETQYF. The gene calls are TRBV29-1 and TRBJ2-5, with unresolved D. Germline V lookup: CDR1 SQVTM, CDR2 ANQGSEA. Between the trimmed V and J ends, which lost 4 bases and 4 bases, there was a span of 10 bases. CDR3 length: 12 residues.

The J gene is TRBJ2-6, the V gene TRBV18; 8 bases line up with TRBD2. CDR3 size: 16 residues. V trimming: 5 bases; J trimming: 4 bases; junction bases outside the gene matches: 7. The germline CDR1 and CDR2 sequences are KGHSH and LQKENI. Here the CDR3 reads CASSTRGADGANVLTF. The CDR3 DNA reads TGTGCCAGCTCAACGCGGGGGGCGGACGGGGCCAACGTCCTGACTTTC.

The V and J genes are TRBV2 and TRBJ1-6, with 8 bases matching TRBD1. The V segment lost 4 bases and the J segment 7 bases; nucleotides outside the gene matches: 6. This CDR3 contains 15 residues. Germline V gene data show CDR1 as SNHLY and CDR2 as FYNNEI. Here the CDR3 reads CASSALDRENSPLHF. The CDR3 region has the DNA TGTGCCAGCAGTGCCCTGGACAGGGAAAATTCACCCCTCCACTTT.

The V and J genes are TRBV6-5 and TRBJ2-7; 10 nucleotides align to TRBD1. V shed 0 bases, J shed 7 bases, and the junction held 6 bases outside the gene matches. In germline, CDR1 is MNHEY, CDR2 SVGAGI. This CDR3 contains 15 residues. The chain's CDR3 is CASSYSGQGVEEQYF. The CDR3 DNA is TGTGCCAGCAGTTACTCCGGACAGGGGGTCGAGGAGCAGTACTTC.

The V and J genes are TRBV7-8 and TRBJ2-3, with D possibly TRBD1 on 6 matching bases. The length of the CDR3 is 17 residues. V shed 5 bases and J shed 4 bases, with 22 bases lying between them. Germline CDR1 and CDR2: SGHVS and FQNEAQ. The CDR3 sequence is CASSLRGAVRVPDTQYF. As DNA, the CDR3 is TGTGCCAGCAGCCTCAGGGGTGCAGTTAGGGTCCCAGATACGCAGTATTTT.

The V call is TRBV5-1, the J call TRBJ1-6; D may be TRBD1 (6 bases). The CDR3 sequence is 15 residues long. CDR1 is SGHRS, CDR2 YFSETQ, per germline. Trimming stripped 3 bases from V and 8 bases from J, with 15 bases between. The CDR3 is CASSSRGVGDSPLHF. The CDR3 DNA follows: TGCGCCAGCAGCTCCAGGGGAGTTGGGGATTCACCCCTCCACTTT. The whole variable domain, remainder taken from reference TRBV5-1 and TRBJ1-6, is KAGVTQTPRYLIKTRGQQVTLSCSPISGHRSVSWYQQTPGQGLQFLFEYFSETQRNKGNFPGRFSGRQFSNSRSEMNVSTLELGDSALYLCASSSRGVGDSPLHFGNGTRLTVT.

The DNA of the CDR3 is TGTGCCAGTAGTATAAGACCCCAGGGTTCTGAAAAACTGTTTTTT. Translating it yields CASSIRPQGSEKLFF. The gene calls are TRBV19 and TRBJ1-4; a weak D match, TRBD1 (5 bases). Germline CDR1 and CDR2: LNHDA and SQIVND (reference sequence). V lost 2 bases to trimming and J lost 7 bases, with 14 bases between them. This CDR3 is built from 15 residues.

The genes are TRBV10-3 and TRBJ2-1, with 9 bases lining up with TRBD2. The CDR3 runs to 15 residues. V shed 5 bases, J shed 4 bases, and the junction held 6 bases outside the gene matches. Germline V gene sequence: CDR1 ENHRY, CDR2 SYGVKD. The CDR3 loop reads CAISTGLATYNEQFF. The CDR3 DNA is TGTGCCATCAGTACCGGACTAGCGACGTACAATGAGCAGTTCTTC.

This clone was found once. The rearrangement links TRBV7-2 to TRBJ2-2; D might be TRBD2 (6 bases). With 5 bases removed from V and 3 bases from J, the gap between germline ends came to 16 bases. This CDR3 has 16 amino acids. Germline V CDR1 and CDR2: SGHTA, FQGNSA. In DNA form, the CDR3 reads TGTGCCAGCAGCCCTGGGTGGAGGGGCGACACCGGGGAGCTGTTTTTT. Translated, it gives CASSPGWRGDTGELFF.

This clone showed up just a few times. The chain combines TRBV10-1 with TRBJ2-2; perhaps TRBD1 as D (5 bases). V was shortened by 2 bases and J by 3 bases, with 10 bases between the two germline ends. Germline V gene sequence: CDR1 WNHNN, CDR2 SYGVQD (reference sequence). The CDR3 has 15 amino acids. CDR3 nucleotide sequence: TGCGCCAGCAGTGAGCATCCACAGGACACCGGGGAGCTGTTTTTT. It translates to CASSEHPQDTGELFF.

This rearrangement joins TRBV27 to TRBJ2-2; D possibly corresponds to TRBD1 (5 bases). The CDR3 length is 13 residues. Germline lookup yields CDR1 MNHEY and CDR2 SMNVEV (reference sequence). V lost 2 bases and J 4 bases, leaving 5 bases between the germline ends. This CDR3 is CASSLRGTGELFF. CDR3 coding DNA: TGTGCCAGCAGTTTAAGGGGCACCGGGGAGCTGTTTTTT.

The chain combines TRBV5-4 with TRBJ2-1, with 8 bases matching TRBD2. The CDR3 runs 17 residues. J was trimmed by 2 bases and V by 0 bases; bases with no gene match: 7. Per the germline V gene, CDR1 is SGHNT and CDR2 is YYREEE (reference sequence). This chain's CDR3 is CASSLGLSGGPYNEQFF. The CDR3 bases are TGTGCCAGCAGCTTGGGACTAAGCGGGGGTCCCTACAATGAGCAGTTCTTC.

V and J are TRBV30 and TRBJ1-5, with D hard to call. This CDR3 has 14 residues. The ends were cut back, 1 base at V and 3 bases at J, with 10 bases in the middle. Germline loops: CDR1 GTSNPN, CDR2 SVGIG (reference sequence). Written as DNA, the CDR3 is TGTGCCTGGAGTGCAACCGGGATCAATCAGCCCCAGCATTTT. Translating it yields CAWSATGINQPQHF.

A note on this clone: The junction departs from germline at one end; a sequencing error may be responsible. The CDR3 sequence: CASSQERGNEQFF. The CDR3 DNA reads as TGCGCCAGCAGTCAAGAGCGGGGCAATGAGCAGTTCTTC. The chain carries TRBV4-3 and TRBJ2-1, with TRBD2 matching 7 bases. Germline V lookup: CDR1 LGHNA, CDR2 YSLEER. The CDR3 contains 13 residues.

This chain's CDR3 is CAWGLAGGLEQYF. The CDR3 DNA reads as TGTGCCTGGGGACTAGCGGGGGGGCTTGAGCAGTACTTC. The genes are TRBV30 and TRBJ2-7, with 15 bases matching TRBD2. The V gene end was trimmed by 5 bases and the J gene end by 7 bases; junction bases not matched to a gene: 3. The CDR3 is made up of 13 amino acids. Germline CDR1 reads GTSNPN; CDR2 reads SVGIG (reference sequence).

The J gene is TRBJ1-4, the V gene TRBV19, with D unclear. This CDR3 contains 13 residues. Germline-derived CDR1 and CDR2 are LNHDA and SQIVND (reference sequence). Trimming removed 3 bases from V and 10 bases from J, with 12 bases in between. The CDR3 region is CASSMGPVRKLFF. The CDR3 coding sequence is TGTGCCAGTAGTATGGGCCCAGTCCGAAAACTGTTTTTT.

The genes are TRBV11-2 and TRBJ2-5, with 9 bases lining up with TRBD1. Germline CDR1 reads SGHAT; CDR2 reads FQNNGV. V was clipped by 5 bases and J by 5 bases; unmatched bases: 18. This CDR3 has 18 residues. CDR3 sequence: CASSTDSRLQGARETQYF. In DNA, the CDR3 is TGTGCCAGCAGCACCGATTCCCGACTACAGGGGGCCAGGGAGACCCAGTACTTC.

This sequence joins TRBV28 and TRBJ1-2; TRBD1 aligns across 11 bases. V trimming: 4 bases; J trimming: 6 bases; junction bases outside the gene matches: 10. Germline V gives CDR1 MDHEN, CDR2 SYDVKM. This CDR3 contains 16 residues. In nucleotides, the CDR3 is TGTGCCAGCAGTTCGTCAATCCGGGACAGGGGGGATGGCTACACCTTC. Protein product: CASSSSIRDRGDGYTF.

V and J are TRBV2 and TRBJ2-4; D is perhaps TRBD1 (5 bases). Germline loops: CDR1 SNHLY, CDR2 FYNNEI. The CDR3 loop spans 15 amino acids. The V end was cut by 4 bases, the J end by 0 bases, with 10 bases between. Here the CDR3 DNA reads TGTGCCAGCAGTGCGAGGACATTAGCCAAAAACATTCAGTACTTC. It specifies CASSARTLAKNIQYF.

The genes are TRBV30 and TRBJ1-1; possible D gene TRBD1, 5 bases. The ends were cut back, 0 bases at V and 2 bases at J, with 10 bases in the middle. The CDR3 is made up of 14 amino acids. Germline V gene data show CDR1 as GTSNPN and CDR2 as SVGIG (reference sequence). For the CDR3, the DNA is TGTGCCTGGAGTGTACCAGGGTTCAACACTGAAGCTTTCTTT. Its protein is CAWSVPGFNTEAFF. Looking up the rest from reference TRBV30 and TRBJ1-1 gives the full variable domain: SQTIHQWPATLVQPVGSPLSLECTVEGTSNPNLYWYRQAAGRGLQLLFYSVGIGQISSEVPQNLSASRPQDRQFILSSKKLLLSDSGFYLCAWSVPGFNTEAFFGQGTRLTVV.

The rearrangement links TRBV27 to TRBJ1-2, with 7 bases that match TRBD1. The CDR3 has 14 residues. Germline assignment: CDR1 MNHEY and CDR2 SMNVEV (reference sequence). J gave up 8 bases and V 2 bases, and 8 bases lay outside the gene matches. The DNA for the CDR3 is TGTGCCAGCAGTTTAAGACAGGGAAATTCCGGCTACACCTTC. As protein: CASSLRQGNSGYTF.

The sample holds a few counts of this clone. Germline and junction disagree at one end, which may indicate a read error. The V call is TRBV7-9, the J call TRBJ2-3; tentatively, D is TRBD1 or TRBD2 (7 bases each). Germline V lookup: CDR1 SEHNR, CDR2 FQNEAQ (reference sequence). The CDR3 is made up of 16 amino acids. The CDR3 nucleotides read TGTGCCAGCAGCCTAGCGGTTCAGGGGGATACAGATACGCAGTATTTT. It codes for CASSLAVQGDTDTQYF.

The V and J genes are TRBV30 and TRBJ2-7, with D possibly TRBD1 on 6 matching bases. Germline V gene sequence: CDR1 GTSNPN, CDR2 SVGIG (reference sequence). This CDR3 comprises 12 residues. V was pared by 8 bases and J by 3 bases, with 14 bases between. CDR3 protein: CAGDRINYEQYF. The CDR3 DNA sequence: TGTGCCGGTGACAGGATCAACTACGAGCAGTACTTC.